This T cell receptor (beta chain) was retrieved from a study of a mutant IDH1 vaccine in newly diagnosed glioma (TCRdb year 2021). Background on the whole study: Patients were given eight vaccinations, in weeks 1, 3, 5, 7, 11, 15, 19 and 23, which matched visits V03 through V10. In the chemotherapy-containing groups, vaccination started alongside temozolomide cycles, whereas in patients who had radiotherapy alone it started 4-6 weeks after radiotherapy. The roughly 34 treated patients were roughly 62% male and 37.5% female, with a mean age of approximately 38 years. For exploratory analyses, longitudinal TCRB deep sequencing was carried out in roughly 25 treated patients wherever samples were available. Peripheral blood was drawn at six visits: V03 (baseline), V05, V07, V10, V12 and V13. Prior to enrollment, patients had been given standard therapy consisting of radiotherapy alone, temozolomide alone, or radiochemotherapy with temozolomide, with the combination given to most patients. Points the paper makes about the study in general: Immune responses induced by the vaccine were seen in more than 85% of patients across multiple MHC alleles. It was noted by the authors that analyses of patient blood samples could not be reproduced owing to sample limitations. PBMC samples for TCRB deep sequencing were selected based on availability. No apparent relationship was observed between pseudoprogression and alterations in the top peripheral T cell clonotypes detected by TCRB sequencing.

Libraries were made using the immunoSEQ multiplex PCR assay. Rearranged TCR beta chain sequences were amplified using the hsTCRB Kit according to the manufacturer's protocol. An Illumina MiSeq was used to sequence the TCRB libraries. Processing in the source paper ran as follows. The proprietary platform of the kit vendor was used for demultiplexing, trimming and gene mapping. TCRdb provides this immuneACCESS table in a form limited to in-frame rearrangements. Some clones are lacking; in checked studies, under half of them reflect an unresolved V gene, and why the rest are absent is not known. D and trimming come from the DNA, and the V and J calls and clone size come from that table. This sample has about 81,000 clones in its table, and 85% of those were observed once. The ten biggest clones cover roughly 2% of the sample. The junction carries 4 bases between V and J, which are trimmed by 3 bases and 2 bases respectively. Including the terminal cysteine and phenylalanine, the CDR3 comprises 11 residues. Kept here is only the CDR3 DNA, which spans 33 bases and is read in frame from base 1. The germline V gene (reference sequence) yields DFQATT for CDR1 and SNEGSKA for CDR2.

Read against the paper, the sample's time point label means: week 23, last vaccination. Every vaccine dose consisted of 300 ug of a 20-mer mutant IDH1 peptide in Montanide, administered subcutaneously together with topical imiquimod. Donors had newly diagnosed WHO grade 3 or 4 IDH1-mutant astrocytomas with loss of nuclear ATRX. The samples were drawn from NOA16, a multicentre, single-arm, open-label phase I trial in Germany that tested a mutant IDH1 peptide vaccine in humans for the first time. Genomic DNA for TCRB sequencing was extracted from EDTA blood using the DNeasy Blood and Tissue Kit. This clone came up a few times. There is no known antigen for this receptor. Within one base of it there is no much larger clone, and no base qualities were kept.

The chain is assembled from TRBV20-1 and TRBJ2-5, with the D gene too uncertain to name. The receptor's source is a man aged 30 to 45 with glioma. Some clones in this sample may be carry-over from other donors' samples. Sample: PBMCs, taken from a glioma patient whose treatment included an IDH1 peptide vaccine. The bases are TGCAGTGCTAGTCTACAAGAGACCCAGTACTTC. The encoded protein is CSASLQETQYF.